The 26 T cell receptor beta chains presented below share a single source sample, sequenced in a study of post-analysis software for immune sequencing data. Study results and caveats: The study found TRBV5-6, TRBV5-1 and TRBV20-1 among four to six TRBV segments more frequent in patients than controls.

No antigen has been identified for these receptors. Sequencing libraries made from TCR beta cDNA carried unique molecular identifiers. From the PCR reads, TCRdb called clonotypes with MiXCR, one entry per CDR3 protein. The sample shows 380,000 or so distinct CDR3 sequences, less than 40% of them seen only once. Sequences were obtained from blood. The receptors here all came from a girl aged 10 to 17 with multiple sclerosis.

In its sample, this clonotype was seen a few times. J is TRBJ2-4 and V is TRBV10-3, with D possibly matching TRBD1 (6 bases). CDR3 length: 14 amino acids. From germline, CDR1 is ENHRY and CDR2 SYGVKD. Trimming cost V 3 bases and J 9 bases, with 15 bases left between them. The CDR3 nucleotides are TGTGCCATCAGTGAAGGTCAGGGGATGGGCATTCAGTACTTC. Its protein product is CAISEGQGMGIQYF.

This clonotype was counted a few times. The chain uses TRBV20-1 and TRBJ2-3, with D unresolved. Germline V gene sequence: CDR1 DFQATT, CDR2 SNEGSKA (reference sequence). The V gene lost 0 bases and the J gene lost 6 bases, with 7 bases spanning the gap. This CDR3 contains 12 residues. CDR3 DNA: TGCAGTGCTAGAGATGAAGGGGATACGCAGTATTTT. Its protein product is CSARDEGDTQYF.

The rearrangement joins TRBV3-1 to TRBJ1-5; D call uncertain. CDR3 length: 15 amino acids. The germline V gene has CDR1 LGHDT and CDR2 YNNKEL (reference sequence). V lost 1 base to trimming and J lost 0 bases, with 7 bases between them. DNA of the CDR3: TGTGCCAGCAGCCAAGGCACGGTTAGCAATCAGCCCCAGCATTTT. Its translation: CASSQGTVSNQPQHF. Full variable domain (remainder filled in from reference TRBV3-1 and TRBJ1-5): DTAVSQTPKYLVTQMGNDKSIKCEQNLGHDTMYWYKQDSKKFLKIMFSYNNKELIINETVPNRFSPKSPDKAHLNLHINSLELGDSAVYFCASSQGTVSNQPQHFGDGTRLSIL.

This clonotype was observed a few times. The chain combines TRBV5-1 with TRBJ2-1, with D perhaps TRBD1 or TRBD2 (5 bases each). The length of the CDR3 is 16 residues. CDR1 is SGHRS, CDR2 YFSETQ, per germline. Between the trimmed V and J ends, which lost 5 bases and 0 bases, there was a span of 15 bases. This chain's CDR3 is CASRRDQSSSYNEQFF. DNA for the CDR3: TGCGCCAGCAGACGGGACCAGAGTTCCTCCTACAATGAGCAGTTCTTC.

In its sample, this clonotype was seen a few times. The rearrangement joins TRBV11-1 to TRBJ2-5; 8 bases line up with TRBD1. Germline V gene sequence: CDR1 SGHAT, CDR2 FQDESV (reference sequence). This CDR3 is built from 15 residues. J lost 5 bases, V lost 2 bases, and 7 bases had no gene match. The CDR3 sequence: CASSLQHRGTETQYF. The CDR3, as DNA: TGTGCCAGCAGCTTACAACACAGGGGGACGGAGACCCAGTACTTC.

This chain connects TRBV14 to TRBJ2-7; 9 positions match TRBD2. The germline V gene encodes CDR1 SGHDN and CDR2 FVKESK. V dropped 6 bases and J dropped 2; count of bases not matched to a gene: 8. The CDR3 sequence is 15 residues long. CDR3 amino acids: CASSPLAGNPYEQYF. CDR3 nucleotide sequence: TGTGCCAGCAGTCCTCTAGCGGGGAACCCCTACGAGCAGTACTTC.

Here the CDR3 reads CASSQEPGPSSYEQYF. The CDR3 DNA reads TGCGCCAGCAGCCAGGAACCGGGACCTTCCTCCTACGAGCAGTACTTC. The chain uses TRBV4-3 and TRBJ2-7, with D tentatively TRBD1 or TRBD2 (5 bases each). Trimming cost V 3 bases and J 0 bases, with 15 bases left between them. This CDR3 has 16 amino acids. The germline gives CDR1 LGHNA, CDR2 YSLEER.

This clonotype was counted many times. This rearrangement joins TRBV10-3 to TRBJ2-7; possibly TRBD1 or TRBD2 for D (5 bases each). In germline, CDR1 is ENHRY, CDR2 SYGVKD. The CDR3 sequence is 13 residues long. CDR3 sequence (DNA): TGTGCATCCCAAGGGACGGAAACCTACGAGCAGTACTTC. Its protein is CASQGTETYEQYF.

The CDR3 nucleotides are TGTGCCATCAGTGAGAGGGAGGGCTCCTACGAGCAGTACTTC. Translating it yields CAISEREGSYEQYF. The chain employs TRBV10-3 and TRBJ2-7; 7 bases agree with TRBD2. This CDR3 is 14 amino acids long. J gave up 0 bases and V 2 bases, and 1 base lay outside the gene matches. CDR1 ENHRY and CDR2 SYGVKD come from the germline V gene.

Only a few counts were recorded for this clonotype. The V gene is TRBV18, the J gene TRBJ2-5, with D possibly matching TRBD2 (5 bases). This CDR3 is 14 amino acids long. Per the germline V gene, CDR1 is KGHSH and CDR2 is LQKENI. V dropped 3 bases and J dropped 3 bases, with 11 bases sitting between them. CDR3 sequence reads: CASSPFRGKETQYF. CDR3 coding DNA: TGTGCCAGCTCACCCTTTCGAGGGAAAGAGACCCAGTACTTC.

This chain joins TRBV4-1 and TRBJ2-1, with 12 bases lining up with TRBD2. Trimming cost V 0 bases and J 9 bases; bases outside gene matches: 3. The CDR3 is made up of 15 amino acids. CDR1 and CDR2 (germline): MGHRA, YSYEKL. CDR3 bases: TGCGCCAGCAGCCAAGATCCACTAGCGGGGGGTGAGCAGTTCTTC. Its translation is CASSQDPLAGGEQFF.

This clonotype came up a few times. The rearrangement links TRBV9 to TRBJ2-5, with D possibly TRBD1 on 6 matching bases. The J call may be in error: the DNA end matches TRBJ2-7 better. Germline values: CDR1 SGDLS, CDR2 YYNGEE. The CDR3 runs 14 residues. The chain's CDR3 is CASSVAGAATEQYF. DNA of the CDR3: TGTGCCAGCAGCGTAGCAGGGGCCGCTACCGAGCAGTACTTC.

The chain is built from TRBV5-1 and TRBJ1-4; possible D gene TRBD1, 5 bases. The CDR3 length is 14 residues. The V gene lost 5 bases and the J gene lost 0 bases, with 8 bases spanning the gap. Germline V lookup: CDR1 SGHRS, CDR2 YFSETQ. Here the CDR3 DNA reads TGCGCCAGCAGAGACAGTGCAACTAATGAAAAACTGTTTTTT. Translation gives CASRDSATNEKLFF.

This clonotype was seen a few times. The rearrangement joins TRBV7-3 to TRBJ2-1; 8 bases match TRBD1. The germline CDR1 and CDR2 sequences are SGHTA and FQGTGA. The ends lost 5 bases at V and 9 bases at J; junction bases unmatched: 15. The CDR3 covers 16 residues. CDR3 protein: CASSLMGGTGDSEQFF. CDR3 bases: TGTGCCAGCAGCCTCATGGGTGGGACAGGTGATAGTGAGCAGTTCTTC.

This clonotype was picked up a small number of times. V gene TRBV9 combines with J gene TRBJ2-7; perhaps TRBD1 as D (5 bases). V lost 3 bases to trimming and J lost 2 bases, with 15 bases between them. This CDR3 region has 15 residues. Germline V gene data show CDR1 as SGDLS and CDR2 as YYNGEE. Written as DNA, the CDR3 is TGTGCCAGCAGCGCCTCACAGGACCCGGCCTACGAGCAGTACTTC. Protein product: CASSASQDPAYEQYF.

The genes are TRBV6-5 and TRBJ2-3; D not resolved. Looked up from germline, CDR1 is MNHEY and CDR2 is SVGAGI. V was pared by 6 bases and J by 4 bases, with 17 bases between. This CDR3 contains 15 residues. The CDR3 sequence is CASSAANIHSDTQYF. For the CDR3, the DNA is TGTGCCAGCAGCGCAGCAAACATTCATTCAGATACGCAGTATTTT.

The rearrangement links TRBV25-1 to TRBJ2-5; 7 bases are shared with TRBD1. CDR1 and CDR2 from the germline V gene are MGHDK and SYGVNS. CDR3 length equals 15 residues. V lost 2 bases to trimming and J lost 5 bases; unmatched junction nucleotides: 8. For the CDR3, the DNA is TGTGCCAGCAGTGAAGGGACAGCTGCAGGGGAGACCCAGTACTTC. Protein sequence: CASSEGTAAGETQYF. Complete variable domain (other parts from reference TRBV25-1 and TRBJ2-5): EADIYQTPRYLVIGTGKKITLECSQTMGHDKMYWYQQDPGMELHLIHYSYGVNSTEKGDLSSESTVSRIRTEHFPLTLESARPSHTSQYLCASSEGTAAGETQYFGPGTRLLVL.

As to this clonotype: At one boundary the junction diverges from the germline segment, which might be a read error. This chain uses TRBV5-1 with TRBJ1-2; 8 nucleotides match TRBD1. Germline CDR1 reads SGHRS; CDR2 reads YFSETQ. The length of the CDR3 is 17 residues. The CDR3 DNA reads TGCGCCAGTAGCTTTTACACAGGGGGGCGGCCAGAGTATGGCTACACCTTC. Translating gives CASSFYTGGRPEYGYTF.

This clonotype has just a few counts. The chain uses TRBV10-3 and TRBJ2-7; D might be TRBD1 (6 bases). V lost 10 bases, J lost 4 bases, and 17 bases lay in between. This CDR3 has 13 residues. Germline V gene sequence: CDR1 ENHRY, CDR2 SYGVKD. The CDR3 sequence: CATRQALPYEQYF. The CDR3 DNA reads as TGTGCCACCAGACAGGCACTACCTTACGAGCAGTACTTC.

This sequence joins TRBV6-5 and TRBJ1-1, with D perhaps matching TRBD1 (5 bases). CDR1 MNHEY and CDR2 SVGAGI come from the germline V gene. The CDR3 totals 11 residues. V was cut by 4 bases and J by 11 bases, with 11 bases left in between. The DNA of the CDR3 is TGTGCCAGCAGTTTCCAGGGATCGGCTTTCTTT. This translates into CASSFQGSAFF.

The V and J genes are TRBV7-2 and TRBJ1-2; 9 nucleotides match TRBD1. The CDR3 runs to 14 residues. CDR1 is SGHTA, CDR2 FQGNSA, per germline. J gave up 2 bases and V 4 bases, and 2 bases lay outside the gene matches. The CDR3 region is CASSSGTGNYGYTF. The CDR3 DNA sequence: TGTGCCAGCAGCTCCGGGACAGGGAACTATGGCTACACCTTC.

The chain couples TRBV2 to TRBJ2-2; tentatively, D is TRBD1 (5 bases). Germline V lookup: CDR1 SNHLY, CDR2 FYNNEI. V lost 6 bases to trimming and J lost 1 base, with 9 bases between them. The CDR3 extends over 14 amino acids. For the CDR3, the DNA is TGTGCCAGCAGGGCGACAGAGAACACCGGGGAGCTGTTTTTT. Translation: CASRATENTGELFF.

The V and J genes are TRBV12-3 or TRBV12-4 and TRBJ1-2, with D possibly being TRBD1 (6 bases). The CDR3 consists of 13 residues. V lost 6 bases and J 4 bases, leaving 12 bases between the germline ends. The CDR3 DNA reads TGTGCCAGCAGACGGGACACCGGCTATGGCTACACCTTC. Its translation: CASRRDTGYGYTF.

In this sample, this clonotype turned up a few times. The rearrangement links TRBV4-3 to TRBJ1-6, with 8 bases matching TRBD1. Germline V lookup: CDR1 LGHNA, CDR2 YSLEER. The CDR3 totals 19 residues. V lost 0 bases and J lost 1; bases outside the gene matches: 8. The CDR3 region has the DNA TGCGCCAGCAGCCAAGATACCTCGGGACAGGAGTCCTATAATTCACCCCTCCACTTT. This codes for CASSQDTSGQESYNSPLHF.

The chain combines TRBV20-1 with TRBJ2-3; unclear D gene. CDR1 and CDR2 (germline): DFQATT, SNEGSKA (reference sequence). This CDR3 has 15 residues. Deletions cut 3 bases from V and 2 bases from J, with 15 bases between. CDR3 DNA sequence: TGCAGTGCTAGTTCCCAACTCGGATCCACAGATACGCAGTATTTT. Its protein is CSASSQLGSTDTQYF.

The V and J genes are TRBV7-2 and TRBJ1-2; possible D gene TRBD1, 5 bases. The CDR3 has 15 residues. Germline V gene data show CDR1 as SGHTA and CDR2 as FQGNSA. With 5 bases removed from V and 4 bases from J, the gap between germline ends came to 17 bases. The CDR3 region has the DNA TGTGCCAGCAGCGAGGGGCAGGGTGGGCGCTATGGCTACACCTTC. Residues: CASSEGQGGRYGYTF.